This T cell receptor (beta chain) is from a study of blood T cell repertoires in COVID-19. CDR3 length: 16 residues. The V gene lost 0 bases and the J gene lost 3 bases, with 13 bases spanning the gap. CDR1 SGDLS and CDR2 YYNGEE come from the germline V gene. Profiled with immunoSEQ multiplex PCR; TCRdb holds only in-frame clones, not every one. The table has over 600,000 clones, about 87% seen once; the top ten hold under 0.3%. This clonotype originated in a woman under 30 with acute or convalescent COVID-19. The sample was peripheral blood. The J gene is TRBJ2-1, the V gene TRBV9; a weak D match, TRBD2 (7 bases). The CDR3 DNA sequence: TGTGCCAGCAGCGTAGGGGGCGGGGGCCTCTACAATGAGCAGTTCTTC. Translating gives CASSVGGGGLYNEQFF. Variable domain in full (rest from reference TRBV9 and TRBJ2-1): DSGVTQTPKHLITATGQRVTLRCSPRSGDLSVYWYQQSLDQGLQFLIQYYNGEERAKGNILERFSAQQFPDLHSELNLSSLELGDSALYFCASSVGGGGLYNEQFFGPGTRLTVL.